This T cell receptor (beta chain) was identified during a study of T cell clonality in common variable immunodeficiency. Data came from immunoSEQ multiplex PCR; TCRdb stores just in-frame clones and leaves some out. There are fewer than 75,000 clones in the sample, none observed a single time. The trim removed 3 bases at V and 1 base at J, leaving 5 bases unmatched. There are 18 residues in the CDR3. In germline, CDR1 is SGHDN, CDR2 FVKESK. This clone was detected many times. The DNA ends 3 residues before the CDR3 does, and the rest of the CDR3 is filled in from the germline J gene. V gene TRBV14 combines with J gene TRBJ2-4; TRBD2 matches at 14 bases. This TCR was recovered from a person aged 18-70 years in good health. Material for sequencing was peripheral blood mononuclear cells. The sequenced part of the CDR3 DNA is TGTGCCAGCAGCCAGACTAGCGGGAGGGCCGGGGCCAAAAACATT. It specifies CASSQTSGRAGAKNI. The full-length CDR3 reads as CASSQTSGRAGAKNIQYF.